Listed here are 6 T cell receptor beta chains from one sample, sequenced in a study of T-cell reconstitution after alpha-beta-depleted transplantation in children. Preparing the TCRbeta library involved the use of unique molecular identifiers. TCRdb ran MiXCR on the PCR reads and lists one entry per CDR3 protein. There are roughly 500,000 distinct CDR3 sequences in the sample; around a third occur only once, and 2% to 3% lies in the top ten. Sequencing was performed on PBMCs from the stem cell graft donor, taken from the stem cell graft. The receptors were sampled from a human donor who donated a stem cell graft to a child with aplastic anemia.

This clonotype occurred a few times. The chain couples TRBV14 to TRBJ2-2, with TRBD2 as a possible D gene (5 bases). Germline V gene lookup returns CDR1 SGHDN and CDR2 FVKESK. The V end lost 0 bases, the J end lost 8 bases, and 10 bases lay between the germline ends. The CDR3 runs 14 residues. CDR3 protein: CASSQDRGLGELFF. CDR3 in DNA: TGTGCCAGCAGCCAAGATCGAGGGCTTGGGGAGCTGTTTTTT.

J is TRBJ2-1 and V is TRBV20-1; the D call may be TRBD1 or TRBD2 (6 bases each). CDR1 is DFQATT, CDR2 SNEGSKA, per germline (reference sequence). CDR3 length: 13 amino acids. The V end was cut by 6 bases, the J end by 7 bases, with 16 bases between. CDR3 loop: CSATGAALNEQFF. The CDR3 coding sequence is TGCAGTGCCACGGGGGCGGCGTTGAATGAGCAGTTCTTC.

This clonotype was recorded a few times. The chain is built from TRBV7-2 and TRBJ2-1; 8 bases fit TRBD2. CDR1 and CDR2 (germline): SGHTA, FQGNSA. J gave up 7 bases and V 3 bases, and 8 bases lay outside the gene matches. This CDR3 is 15 amino acids long. The CDR3 coding sequence is TGTGCCAGCAGCTTCGGGGGTGCGGGGGGAAATGAGCAGTTCTTC. Its protein is CASSFGGAGGNEQFF.

This sequence joins TRBV24-1 and TRBJ1-1; possibly TRBD1 for D (5 bases). V was cut by 2 bases and J by 5 bases, with 11 bases left in between. The CDR3 extends over 14 amino acids. Per germline, CDR1 KGHDR and CDR2 SFDVKD. In DNA form, the CDR3 reads TGTGCCACCAGTGATTCCCAACGGGGGACTGAAGCTTTCTTT. Translated, it gives CATSDSQRGTEAFF.

This clonotype has just a few counts. The genes are TRBV20-1 and TRBJ2-1, with D perhaps TRBD2 (5 bases). Trimming took 2 bases from V and 10 from J, leaving 15 bases between them. Germline V gene lookup returns CDR1 DFQATT and CDR2 SNEGSKA (reference sequence). The CDR3 contains 13 residues. The CDR3 is CSARSTITGEQFF. In nucleotides, the CDR3 is TGCAGTGCTAGATCGACGATAACGGGGGAGCAGTTCTTC.

The J gene is TRBJ2-2, the V gene TRBV11-3; TRBD1 might be the D (5 bases). The V gene's germline CDR1 is SGHNT and CDR2 YENEEA. The V gene lost 2 bases and the J gene lost 2 bases, with 12 bases spanning the gap. There are 16 residues in the CDR3. CDR3 nucleotide sequence: TGTGCCAGCAGCTTATTAACAGGACGAAACACCGGGGAGCTGTTTTTT. It codes for CASSLLTGRNTGELFF. Together with reference TRBV11-3 and TRBJ2-2, the CDR3 gives the full variable domain: EAGVVQSPRYKIIEKKQPVAFWCNPISGHNTLYWYLQNLGQGPELLIRYENEEAVDDSQLPKDRFSAERLKGVDSTLKIQPAELGDSAVYLCASSLLTGRNTGELFFGEGSRLTVL.